What follows is one T cell receptor beta chain and its context. Its binding antigen is unknown. Nothing much larger sits one base from this clone, and base qualities are not available. The donors were included in the validation cohort of over a hundred subjects, a group kept apart from the roughly 690-subject first cohort. This sample was included in a study of cytomegalovirus exposure and HLA in healthy donors (TCRdb year 2017). In terms of the full investigation: A later analysis indicated that the 120 validation repertoires were generated on the platform also employed for the roughly 730 repertoires of the first cohort. The study aimed to test whether cataloging public T cell receptors could reveal signatures of past pathogen exposure. Along with the 666-subject first cohort, a separate validation cohort of over a hundred different subjects was used. The study combined high-throughput TCR immunosequencing, statistical association of individual TCRs with disease status, and machine learning to predict cytomegalovirus infection status. Results the study describes overall, beyond this receptor: Of the cluster scores, around 95% were above 0 in a later analysis, which found that TCRs clustered in the first cohort also tended to co-occur in the roughly 130 validation repertoires. In the study, about 150 TCR beta chains were listed as associated with cytomegalovirus. While some public TCRs were present in many individuals, most TCR sequences turned up only very rarely across donors. A later analysis had no HLA typing for the validation cohort, so co-occurrence there was scored across all 110 or so repertoires. It was suggested by the authors that the approach could potentially be generalized to other disease states and immunological phenotypes. In vitro tests confirmed that three of the cytomegalovirus-associated TCR beta chains recognize cytomegalovirus antigens. The classifier was reported to diagnose cytomegalovirus status with high specificity and sensitivity in both the original and validation cohorts.

Library method: the immunoSEQ multiplex PCR assay. In the paper's pipeline: A statistical classification framework was developed to diagnose cytomegalovirus status using the catalog of TCR beta chain sequences. Not all clones reach the TCRdb copy of this immuneACCESS table, which keeps in-frame sequences only. Checked studies attribute under half of the gap to unresolved V genes and leave the rest unexplained. V and J calls and clone size are those listed in that table; D and trimming were worked out from the DNA. This sample comprises around 240,000 clones, about 90% of them detected only once. The top ten clonotypes cover around 0.34% of the sample. The sample consisted of PBMCs. This sequence originates from a woman aged 18-30 years in good health and CMV-seronegative.

The DNA reads TGCGCCAGCAGCCAGTCGCGGTCGGACAGGTCTTGGAATCAGCCCCAGCATTTT. The encoded protein is CASSQSRSDRSWNQPQHF. The sequence is built from TRBV4-1 and TRBJ1-5, and TRBD1 aligns with 7 junction nucleotides. Trimming takes 3 bases off V and 4 bases off J; junction bases not matched to a gene: 15. The germline V gene gives CDR1 as MGHRA and CDR2 as YSYEKL. Its CDR3 holds 18 amino acids, cysteine through phenylalanine. Only the CDR3 portion is preserved as DNA: 54 bases, with reading frame beginning at the first base.